One sample yielded the 15 T cell receptor beta chains listed below, sequenced in a study of vaccination and CD4 T cells after COVID-19. Specified treatment: roughly 11-day PBMC culture with coronavirus spike peptide pools or control peptides (ViraFEST assay). Sequenced with the Oncomine TCR Beta short-read assay was DNA taken from cultured CD4+ T cells. Using its own MiXCR run on the PCR reads, TCRdb lists one record per CDR3 protein. Of approximately 15,000 distinct CDR3 sequences detected, roughly 66% appear once; the ten largest clones hold around 10%. No antigen has been identified for these receptors. Sequenced sample: CD4+ T cells from blood, cultured in vitro. These receptors came from a human donor who had recovered from COVID-19.

This chain links TRBV20-1 with TRBJ2-1; D is unclear. The germline V and J ends were trimmed by 0 bases and 4 bases, with 16 bases remaining between them. Per the germline V gene, CDR1 is DFQATT and CDR2 is SNEGSKA (reference sequence). This CDR3 contains 16 residues. Here the CDR3 reads CSARDPWADRYNEQFF. CDR3 coding DNA: TGCAGTGCTAGAGATCCCTGGGCCGATCGGTACAATGAGCAGTTCTTC.

A few counts support this clonotype. V usage is TRBV6-1 and J usage is TRBJ1-5; TRBD1 aligns across 7 bases. Per the germline V gene, CDR1 is MNHNS and CDR2 is SASEGT. This CDR3 contains 14 residues. With 3 bases clipped from V and 2 bases from J, the junction kept 1 base outside the gene matches. As DNA, the CDR3 is TGTGCCAGCAGTGATCAGGGGGGCAATCAGCCCCAGCATTTT. Translation: CASSDQGGNQPQHF.

The V call is TRBV7-2, the J call TRBJ2-7; TRBD1 matches 7 bases. CDR1 and CDR2 (germline): SGHTA, FQGNSA. The CDR3 runs 16 residues. The V and J ends lost 0 bases and 5 bases, in that order; junction bases with no gene match: 10. Here the CDR3 reads CASSLASVRGNNEQYF. Here the CDR3 DNA reads TGTGCCAGCAGCTTAGCTTCGGTCAGGGGGAACAACGAGCAGTACTTC. The complete variable domain, with remaining parts taken from reference TRBV7-2 and TRBJ2-7, reads GAGVSQSPSNKVTEKGKDVELRCDPISGHTALYWYRQSLGQGLEFLIYFQGNSAPDKSGLPSDRFSAERTGGSVSTLTIQRTQQEDSAVYLCASSLASVRGNNEQYFGPGTRLTVT.

The CDR3 is CSARDLRTQGPDTQYF. The CDR3 nucleotides are TGCAGTGCTAGAGATCTTAGGACTCAGGGACCCGATACGCAGTATTTT. This chain connects TRBV20-1 to TRBJ2-3, with D perhaps matching TRBD1 or TRBD2 (5 bases each). The CDR3 length is 16 residues. Germline V gene lookup returns CDR1 DFQATT and CDR2 SNEGSKA (reference sequence). Trimming pared 0 bases from V and 6 bases from J, leaving 19 bases between.

The chain combines TRBV12-3 or TRBV12-4 with TRBJ2-5, with 8 bases lining up with TRBD1. Trimming at V came to 4 bases and at J to 5 bases, leaving 6 bases not matched to a gene. The length of the CDR3 is 14 residues. CDR3 protein: CASSSRTGTETQYF. CDR3 coding DNA: TGTGCCAGCAGTTCCCGGACAGGGACGGAGACCCAGTACTTC.

This rearrangement joins TRBV19 to TRBJ1-2; 8 nucleotides match TRBD1. Germline loops: CDR1 LNHDA, CDR2 SQIVND (reference sequence). The V segment lost 4 bases and the J segment 4 bases; nucleotides outside the gene matches: 5. This CDR3 is 14 amino acids long. CDR3 loop: CASSTGTGGYGYTF. CDR3 in DNA: TGTGCCAGTAGTACCGGAACAGGGGGCTATGGCTACACCTTC.

The rearrangement joins TRBV20-1 to TRBJ1-4; D is perhaps TRBD1 (5 bases). In germline, CDR1 is DFQATT, CDR2 SNEGSKA (reference sequence). This CDR3 is 15 amino acids long. The ends were cut back, 0 bases at V and 0 bases at J, with 8 bases in the middle. The chain's CDR3 is CSARDRRATNEKLFF. As DNA, the CDR3 is TGCAGTGCTAGAGATCGCAGGGCAACTAATGAAAAACTGTTTTTT.

In nucleotides, the CDR3 is TGCAGTGCCCCTGGGGTGCATGGGCTCCACGAGCAGTACTTC. It translates to CSAPGVHGLHEQYF. V usage is TRBV20-1 and J usage is TRBJ2-7; D is undetermined. Trimming removed 6 bases at V and 5 bases at J, with 20 bases between. This CDR3 spans 14 amino acids. Germline V gene data show CDR1 as DFQATT and CDR2 as SNEGSKA (reference sequence).

This clonotype occurred a few times. As DNA, the CDR3 is TGTGCCAGCAGCCCGCGGGATGGCGAACCGAACACCGGGGAGCTGTTTTTT. This translates into CASSPRDGEPNTGELFF. The chain joins TRBV6-1 to TRBJ2-2, with a weak D call TRBD2 (6 bases). This CDR3 spans 17 amino acids. V lost 6 bases to trimming and J lost 0 bases, with 17 bases between them. The V gene's germline CDR1 is MNHNS and CDR2 SASEGT.

The gene calls are TRBV12-3 or TRBV12-4 and TRBJ2-7; perhaps TRBD2 as D (5 bases). CDR3 length equals 11 residues. Trimming cost V 8 bases and J 4 bases, with 9 bases left between them. The CDR3 DNA reads as TGTGCCAGCTCCACGGGGTACGAGCAGTACTTC. Its translation is CASSTGYEQYF.

This chain connects TRBV20-1 to TRBJ1-1; no firm D call. V was shortened by 5 bases and J by 0 bases, with 13 bases between the two germline ends. The CDR3 runs 14 residues. Germline V lookup: CDR1 DFQATT, CDR2 SNEGSKA (reference sequence). The CDR3 DNA is TGCAGTGCTGTGGCTGGAGGGATGAACACTGAAGCTTTCTTT. This encodes CSAVAGGMNTEAFF.

J is TRBJ1-2 and V is TRBV4-1, with TRBD1 as a possible D gene (5 bases). The CDR3 totals 15 residues. From germline, CDR1 is MGHRA and CDR2 YSYEKL. V was cut by 2 bases and J by 3 bases, with 13 bases left in between. DNA for the CDR3: TGCGCCAGCAGCCAACAAGAGGGAGGGGACTATGGCTACACCTTC. Amino acids: CASSQQEGGDYGYTF.

This chain joins TRBV7-2 and TRBJ1-5; maybe TRBD1 (5 bases). The CDR3 loop spans 16 amino acids. Germline V gives CDR1 SGHTA, CDR2 FQGNSA. The V and J ends lost 5 bases and 0 bases respectively, with 14 bases between them. CDR3 coding DNA: TGTGCCAGCAGCCAATACAGGACTGATAGCAATCAGCCCCAGCATTTT. This translates into CASSQYRTDSNQPQHF.

The CDR3 loop reads CASSPSRQGTNEAFF. The DNA for the CDR3 is TGTGCCAGCAGCCCTTCCCGACAGGGGACAAATGAAGCTTTCTTT. The genes are TRBV12-3 or TRBV12-4 and TRBJ1-1, with TRBD1 identical over 8 bases. CDR3 length: 15 amino acids. V trimming: 6 bases; J trimming: 7 bases; junction bases outside the gene matches: 13.

In this sample, this clonotype turned up once. The chain couples TRBV2 to TRBJ2-2; 10 nucleotides line up with TRBD2. Germline V gene data show CDR1 as SNHLY and CDR2 as FYNNEI. The CDR3 has 15 residues. Germline trimming cut 8 bases from V and 4 bases from J; bases unmatched to any gene: 7. This CDR3 reads CASAGTSVGTGELFF. For the CDR3, the DNA is TGTGCCAGCGCCGGGACTAGCGTGGGCACCGGGGAGCTGTTTTTT.